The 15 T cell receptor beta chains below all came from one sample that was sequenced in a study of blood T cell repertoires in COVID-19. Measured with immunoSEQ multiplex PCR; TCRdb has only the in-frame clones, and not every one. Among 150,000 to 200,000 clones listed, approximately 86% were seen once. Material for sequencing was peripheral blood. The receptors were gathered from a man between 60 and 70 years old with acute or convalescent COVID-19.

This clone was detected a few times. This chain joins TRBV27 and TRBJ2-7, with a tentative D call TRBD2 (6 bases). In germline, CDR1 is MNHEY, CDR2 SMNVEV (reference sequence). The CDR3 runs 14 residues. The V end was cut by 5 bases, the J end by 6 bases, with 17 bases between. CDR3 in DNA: TGTGCCAGCAGTCCCAGGACTAAGTCCGGCGAGCAGTACTTC. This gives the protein CASSPRTKSGEQYF.

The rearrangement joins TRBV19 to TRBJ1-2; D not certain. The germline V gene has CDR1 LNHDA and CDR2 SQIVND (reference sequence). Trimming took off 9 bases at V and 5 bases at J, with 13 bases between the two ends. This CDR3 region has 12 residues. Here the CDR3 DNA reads TGTGCCAGCAGTCGGGTTCCGTATGGCTACACCTTC. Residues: CASSRVPYGYTF. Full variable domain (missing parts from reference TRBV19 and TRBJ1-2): DGGITQSPKYLFRKEGQNVTLSCEQNLNHDAMYWYRQDPGQGLRLIYYSQIVNDFQKGDIAEGYSVSREKKESFPLTVTSAQKNPTAFYLCASSRVPYGYTFGSGTRLTVV.

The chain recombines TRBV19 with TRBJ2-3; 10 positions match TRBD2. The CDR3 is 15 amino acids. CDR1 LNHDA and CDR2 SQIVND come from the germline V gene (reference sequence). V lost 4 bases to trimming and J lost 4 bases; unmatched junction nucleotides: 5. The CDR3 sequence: CASSTSGLAPDTQYF. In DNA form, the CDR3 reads TGTGCCAGTAGTACGTCGGGACTAGCGCCAGATACGCAGTATTTT.

The CDR3 sequence is CASSQVTSSAGELFF. CDR3 nucleotides: TGCGCCAGCAGCCAGGTTACCTCCTCTGCCGGGGAGCTGTTTTTT. This chain joins TRBV5-1 and TRBJ2-2; no clear D. CDR3 size: 15 residues. V was clipped by 4 bases and J by 6 bases, with 16 bases between them. Germline V gives CDR1 SGHRS, CDR2 YFSETQ.

The CDR3 DNA follows: TGTGCCAGCACCGGACGCGGGTCGACTGAAGCTTTCTTT. This translates into CASTGRGSTEAFF. The V gene is TRBV6-6, the J gene TRBJ1-1, with D unclear. The CDR3 is 13 amino acids. Trimming removed 7 bases at V and 5 bases at J, with 14 bases between. Germline V lookup: CDR1 MNHNY, CDR2 SVGAGI (reference sequence).

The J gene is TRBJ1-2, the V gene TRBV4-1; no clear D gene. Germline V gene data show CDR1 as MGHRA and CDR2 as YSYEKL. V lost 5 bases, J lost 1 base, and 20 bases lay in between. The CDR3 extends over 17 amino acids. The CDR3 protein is CASSNPFARSHNYGYTF. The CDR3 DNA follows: TGCGCCAGCAGCAACCCTTTCGCCCGAAGCCATAACTATGGCTACACCTTC.

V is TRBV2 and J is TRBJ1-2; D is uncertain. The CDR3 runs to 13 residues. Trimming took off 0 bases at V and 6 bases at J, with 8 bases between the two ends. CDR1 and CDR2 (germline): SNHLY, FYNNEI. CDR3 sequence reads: CASSEASRNGYTF. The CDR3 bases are TGTGCCAGCAGTGAAGCAAGCCGCAATGGCTACACCTTC.

The CDR3 nucleotides read TGTGCCAGTAGCATCCTATCTGGGAGTGGCGGCACTGAAGCTTTCTTT. This gives the protein CASSILSGSGGTEAFF. The V and J genes are TRBV19 and TRBJ1-1; D not resolved. Germline lookup yields CDR1 LNHDA and CDR2 SQIVND (reference sequence). V dropped 6 bases and J dropped 4 bases, with 21 bases sitting between them. The CDR3 runs to 16 residues.

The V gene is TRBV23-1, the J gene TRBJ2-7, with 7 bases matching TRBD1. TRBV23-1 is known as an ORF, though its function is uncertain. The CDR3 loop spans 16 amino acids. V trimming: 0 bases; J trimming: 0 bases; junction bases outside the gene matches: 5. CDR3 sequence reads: CASSQSRGTVSYEQYF. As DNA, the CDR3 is TGCGCCAGCAGTCAATCGAGAGGGACAGTCTCCTACGAGCAGTACTTC.

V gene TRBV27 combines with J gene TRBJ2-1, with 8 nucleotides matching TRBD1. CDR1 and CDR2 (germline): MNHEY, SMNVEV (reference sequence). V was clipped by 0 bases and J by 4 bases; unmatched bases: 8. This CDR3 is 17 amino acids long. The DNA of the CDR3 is TGTGCCAGCAGTTTATCGACCCCCGGACAGGGTTACAATGAGCAGTTCTTC. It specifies CASSLSTPGQGYNEQFF.

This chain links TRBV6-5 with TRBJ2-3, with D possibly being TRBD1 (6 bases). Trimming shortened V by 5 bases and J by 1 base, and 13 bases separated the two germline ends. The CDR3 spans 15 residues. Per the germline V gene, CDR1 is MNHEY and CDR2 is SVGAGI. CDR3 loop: CASSKQGWGTDTQYF. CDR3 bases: TGTGCCAGCAGTAAACAGGGATGGGGCACAGATACGCAGTATTTT.

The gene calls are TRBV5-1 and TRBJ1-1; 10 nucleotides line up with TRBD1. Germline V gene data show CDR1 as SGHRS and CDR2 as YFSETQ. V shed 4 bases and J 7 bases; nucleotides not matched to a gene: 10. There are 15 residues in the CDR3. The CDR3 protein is CASSRDRGLKDEAFF. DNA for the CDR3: TGCGCCAGCAGCCGGGACAGGGGATTGAAGGATGAAGCTTTCTTT.

CDR3 sequence: CATSRDSAGGGYGYTF. The CDR3 DNA reads TGTGCCACCAGCAGAGATTCCGCGGGTGGTGGCTATGGCTACACCTTC. The chain recombines TRBV15 with TRBJ1-2; no reliable D call. V shed 0 bases and J shed 4 bases, with 15 bases lying between them. The CDR3 is 16 amino acids. The germline gives CDR1 LNHNV, CDR2 YYDKDF (reference sequence).

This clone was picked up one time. The CDR3 sequence: CASSQDGTAGRGFEQYF. The DNA of the CDR3 is TGCGCCAGCAGCCAAGATGGGACCGCCGGGAGAGGGTTCGAGCAGTACTTC. The V and J genes are TRBV4-1 and TRBJ2-7; possible D gene TRBD2, 6 bases. CDR3 size: 17 residues. V lost 0 bases, J lost 6 bases, and 21 bases lay in between. Germline loops: CDR1 MGHRA, CDR2 YSYEKL.

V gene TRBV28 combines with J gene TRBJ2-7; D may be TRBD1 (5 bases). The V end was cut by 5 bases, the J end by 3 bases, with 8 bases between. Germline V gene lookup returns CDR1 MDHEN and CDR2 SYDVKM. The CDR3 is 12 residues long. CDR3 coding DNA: TGTGCCAGCAGTCCGGACATCTACGAGCAGTACTTC. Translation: CASSPDIYEQYF.